The rows below give T cell receptor beta chains drawn from one sample of a study of blood T cell repertoires in COVID-19. Assay used: immunoSEQ multiplex PCR; TCRdb lists only in-frame clones, some missing. The table includes under 90,000 clones, roughly 90% detected once. The specimen was peripheral blood. Receptors originate from a man between 70 and 80 years old with active or convalescent COVID-19. Both conserved end residues are part of each CDR3. D genes are given only for firm matches. Size is omitted from some rows. Given values are once, few, many or a class for expanded clones.

j_gene: TRBJ2-3
abundance: -
d_gene: TRBD2
v_gene: TRBV2
CDR3aa: CASSEVASGTDTQYF
CDR3nt: TGTGCCAGCAGTGAAGTGGCTAGCGGAACGGATACGCAGTATTTT

j_gene: TRBJ1-5
abundance: -
d_gene: -
v_gene: TRBV5-5
CDR3aa: CASSLFGGNQPQHF
CDR3nt: TGTGCCAGCAGCTTATTCGGGGGCAATCAGCCCCAGCATTTT

j_gene: TRBJ1-6
abundance: -
d_gene: -
v_gene: TRBV3-1/TRBV3-2
CDR3aa: CASSQGSNSPLHF
CDR3nt: TGTGCCAGCAGCCAGGGTAGCAATTCACCCCTCCACTTT

j_gene: TRBJ1-4
abundance: -
d_gene: TRBD1
v_gene: TRBV11-2
CDR3aa: CASSSTGVYEKLFF
CDR3nt: TGTGCCAGCAGCTCAACAGGGGTTTATGAAAAACTGTTTTTT

j_gene: TRBJ2-5
abundance: -
d_gene: -
v_gene: TRBV7-7
CDR3aa: CASSPVGGVYGGETQYF
CDR3nt: TGTGCCAGCAGCCCCGTAGGGGGGGTATACGGAGGAGAGACCCAGTACTTC

j_gene: TRBJ1-4
abundance: -
d_gene: -
v_gene: TRBV19
CDR3aa: CASSPRRATNEKLFF
CDR3nt: TGTGCCAGTAGTCCGCGCCGTGCAACTAATGAAAAACTGTTTTTT

j_gene: TRBJ2-5
abundance: -
d_gene: TRBD2
v_gene: TRBV19
CDR3aa: CASSSSGTGLETQYF
CDR3nt: TGTGCCAGTAGTTCTAGCGGGACGGGCCTCGAGACCCAGTACTTC

j_gene: TRBJ1-1
abundance: -
d_gene: TRBD1
v_gene: TRBV18
CDR3aa: CASSPRTGTPRTEAFF
CDR3nt: TGTGCCAGCTCACCAAGGACAGGGACTCCTAGGACTGAAGCTTTCTTT

j_gene: TRBJ2-1
abundance: -
d_gene: TRBD2
v_gene: TRBV5-1
CDR3aa: CASSRTSGRPSYNEQFF
CDR3nt: TGCGCCAGCAGCCGGACTAGCGGGAGACCCTCCTACAATGAGCAGTTCTTC

j_gene: TRBJ2-7
abundance: -
d_gene: -
v_gene: TRBV5-1
CDR3aa: CASRPTGRSSYEQYF
CDR3nt: TGCGCCAGCAGACCGACAGGGAGGAGCTCCTACGAGCAGTACTTC

j_gene: TRBJ1-2
abundance: -
d_gene: TRBD1
v_gene: TRBV6-2/TRBV6-3
CDR3aa: CASSYSGPGGVGSYGYTF
CDR3nt: TGTGCCAGCAGTTACTCTGGCCCAGGGGGTGTGGGAAGTTATGGCTACACCTTC

j_gene: TRBJ1-2
abundance: -
d_gene: TRBD1
v_gene: TRBV19
CDR3aa: CASSPGGQRNYGYTF
CDR3nt: TGTGCCAGTAGTCCAGGGGGCCAAAGGAACTATGGCTACACCTTC

j_gene: TRBJ1-1
abundance: -
d_gene: -
v_gene: TRBV28
CDR3aa: CASSKAGTSNTEAFF
CDR3nt: TGTGCCAGCAGTAAGGCGGGGACGTCGAACACTGAAGCTTTCTTT

j_gene: TRBJ1-2
abundance: once
d_gene: -
v_gene: TRBV18
CDR3aa: CASSQGVYGYTF
CDR3nt: TGTGCCAGCTCACAGGGGGTCTATGGCTACACCTTC

j_gene: TRBJ2-1
abundance: -
d_gene: -
v_gene: TRBV14
CDR3aa: CASSHRGSHYNEQFF
CDR3nt: TGTGCCAGCAGCCACCGAGGGAGTCACTACAATGAGCAGTTCTTC

j_gene: TRBJ2-2
abundance: -
d_gene: TRBD2
v_gene: TRBV29-1
CDR3aa: CSAVGLGRDTGELFF
CDR3nt: TGCAGCGCCGTGGGGCTAGGGAGGGACACCGGGGAGCTGTTTTTT

j_gene: TRBJ2-7
abundance: -
d_gene: TRBD2
v_gene: TRBV6-5
CDR3aa: CASSSGSSGAYEQYF
CDR3nt: TGTGCCAGCAGTTCCGGTTCTAGCGGGGCCTACGAGCAGTACTTC

j_gene: TRBJ1-2
abundance: -
d_gene: -
v_gene: TRBV3-1/TRBV3-2
CDR3aa: CASSQESTRQGYTF
CDR3nt: TGTGCCAGCAGCCAAGAGTCTACGCGACAGGGCTACACCTTC

j_gene: TRBJ2-3
abundance: -
d_gene: -
v_gene: TRBV9
CDR3aa: CASSVGGFTDTQYF
CDR3nt: TGTGCCAGCAGCGTGGGGGGTTTCACAGATACGCAGTATTTT

j_gene: TRBJ2-1
abundance: -
d_gene: TRBD2
v_gene: TRBV9
CDR3aa: CASSVGLAGGPYNEQFF
CDR3nt: TGTGCCAGCAGCGTAGGGCTAGCGGGAGGTCCGTACAATGAGCAGTTCTTC

j_gene: TRBJ2-3
abundance: -
d_gene: TRBD2
v_gene: TRBV27
CDR3aa: CASSLYARGLAGSTDTQYF
CDR3nt: TGTGCCAGCAGTTTATACGCCCGGGGACTAGCGGGGAGCACAGATACGCAGTATTTT

j_gene: TRBJ1-1
abundance: -
d_gene: -
v_gene: TRBV30
CDR3aa: CAWTVNRETEAFF
CDR3nt: TGTGCCTGGACTGTTAACAGGGAAACTGAAGCTTTCTTT

j_gene: TRBJ2-5
abundance: -
d_gene: -
v_gene: TRBV15
CDR3aa: CATSRDQAQETQYF
CDR3nt: TGTGCCACCAGCAGAGATCAGGCCCAAGAGACCCAGTACTTC